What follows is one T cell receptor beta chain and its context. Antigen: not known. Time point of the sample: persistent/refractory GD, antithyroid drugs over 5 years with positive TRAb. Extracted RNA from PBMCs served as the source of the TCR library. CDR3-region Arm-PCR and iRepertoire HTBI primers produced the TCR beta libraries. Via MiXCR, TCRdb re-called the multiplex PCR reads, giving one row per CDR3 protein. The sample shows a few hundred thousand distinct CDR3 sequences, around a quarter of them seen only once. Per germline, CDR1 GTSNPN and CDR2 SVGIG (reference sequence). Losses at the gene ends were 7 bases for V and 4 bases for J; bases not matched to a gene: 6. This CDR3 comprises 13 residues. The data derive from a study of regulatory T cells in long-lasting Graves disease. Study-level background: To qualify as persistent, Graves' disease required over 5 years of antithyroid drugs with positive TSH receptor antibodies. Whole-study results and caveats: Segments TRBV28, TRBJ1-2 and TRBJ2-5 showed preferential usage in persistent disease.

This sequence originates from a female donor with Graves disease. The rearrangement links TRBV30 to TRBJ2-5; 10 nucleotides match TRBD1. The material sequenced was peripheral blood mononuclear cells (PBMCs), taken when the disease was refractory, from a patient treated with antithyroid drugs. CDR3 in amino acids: CASGQGSGETQYF. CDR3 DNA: TGTGCCTCGGGACAGGGGAGCGGAGAGACCCAGTACTTC. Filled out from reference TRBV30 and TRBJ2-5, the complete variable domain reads SQTIHQWPATLVQPVGSPLSLECTVEGTSNPNLYWYRQAAGRGLQLLFYSVGIGQISSEVPQNLSASRPQDRQFILSSKKLLLSDSGFYLCASGQGSGETQYFGPGTRLLVL.